This section outlines one TCR beta chain sequence together with its context. What this receptor recognizes is not known. No base qualities exist here, and no much larger clone lies one base off it. Reading from cysteine to phenylalanine, the CDR3 counts 13 amino acids. The CDR3 DNA has 39 bases and is translated from base 1. V is reduced by 2 bases and J by 6 bases, leaving a spacing of 8 bases between them. Taken from the germline V gene, the CDR1 and CDR2 loops are SNHLY and FYNNEI. At diagnosis, peripheral blood, uninvolved tumor-adjacent lung and tumor were collected and were preserved as a mix of fresh-frozen and FFPE material. For TCR repertoire profiling, blood samples were analyzed as peripheral blood mononuclear cells. The immunoSEQ Assay was used to sequence TCR beta CDR3 regions from DNA. The study's processing was this. To compute T cell density, TCR beta template counts were normalized to usable DNA, which was estimated by amplifying housekeeping genes. Richness was estimated using the preseqR package, with extrapolation to 400,000 templates for PBMC samples and to 120,000 templates for tissue samples. Clonality was defined as one minus Pielou's evenness. Tissue-enriched TCRs were identified through differential abundance testing performed on productive amino-acid clonotypes, with a minimum total count of 5 and an alpha of 0.1. The Jaccard Index and the Morisita Overlap Index were used to quantify repertoire overlap between compartments. GLIPH grouped TCR beta CDR3s together with public tetramer-defined viral CDR3s, and a viral motif had to include at least three viral sequences and also show V-gene enrichment. The clones in this table, taken by TCRdb from immuneACCESS, are in-frame only. Not every clone is retained; where verified, under half of the shortfall comes from an unresolved V gene, and the cause of the rest is unknown. Clonal size and the V and J genes are those of that table, whereas D and trimming came from the DNA. This sample holds about 40,000 clones; approximately 83% were observed only once. The top ten clonotypes cover 5% to 7% of the sample.

The data are from a study of T cells in localized non-small cell lung cancer (dated by TCRdb to 2019 to 2021). Looking at the study overall: The study examined T cell repertoires in under 300 patients with early-stage NSCLC and compared tumors with uninvolved tumor-adjacent lungs. The cohort was made up of around 240 treatment-naive NSCLC patients whose localized lung tumors had been resected. A mean age of about 66 years was recorded for the NSCLC patients, of whom under 150 were male and 95 to 110 were female. Overall results and qualifications from the work: Higher blood T cell density associated with longer overall survival, while higher adjacent-lung clonality associated with shorter survival. Uninvolved tumor-adjacent lung showed the highest T cell clonality, higher than tumor, which suggests more focused antigenic responses in the adjacent lung. Since the design was exploratory, TCR variables were selected using unadjusted p-values with no false-discovery rate correction. A median of roughly 60 of the top 100 tumor clones turned up in the paired uninvolved adjacent lung, and roughly 30 of those clones also ranked among the top 100 of that same adjacent lung. Multi-region tumor sequencing was not performed, so intratumor heterogeneity could not be excluded.

The TCR comes from a man aged 40-75 years with stage I lung adenocarcinoma. Sequenced material: peripheral blood, taken before any cancer treatment. This sequence uses TRBV2 and TRBJ2-4; the D segment may tentatively be TRBD1 or TRBD2, each giving 5 matched bases. The DNA sequence reads TGTGCCAGCAGTGAAACCGGGACAAACATTCAGTACTTC. Its protein reads: CASSETGTNIQYF.